The 15 T cell receptor beta chains given below trace back to one sample, sequenced in a study of blood T cell repertoires in COVID-19. Assay used: immunoSEQ multiplex PCR; TCRdb lists only in-frame clones, some missing. The sample records under 150,000 clones, roughly 80% being singletons. The sample comprised peripheral blood. Every receptor here comes from a man aged 45 to 65 with acute or convalescent COVID-19.

V gene TRBV11-2 combines with J gene TRBJ1-1, with 7 bases aligning to TRBD1. There are 17 residues in the CDR3. Germline V gene sequence: CDR1 SGHAT, CDR2 FQNNGV. The V segment lost 3 bases and the J segment 0 bases; nucleotides outside the gene matches: 10. The CDR3 sequence is CASSFWTGRLLNTEAFF. The DNA for the CDR3 is TGTGCCAGCAGCTTTTGGACAGGTCGCCTTCTGAACACTGAAGCTTTCTTT.

As for this clone: One junction end disagrees with the germline gene, perhaps due to a read error. CDR3 sequence reads: CASSEAQGRIDSPLHF. For the CDR3, the DNA is TGTGCCAGCAGCGAAGCTCAGGGTAGGATTGATTCACCCCTCCACTTT. The chain joins TRBV2 to TRBJ1-6; perhaps TRBD1 as D (5 bases). Germline-derived CDR1 and CDR2 are SNHLY and FYNNEI. The CDR3 totals 16 residues.

In DNA, the CDR3 is TGTGCCAGCAGCGTACTGGGTATAAGAGGGGCTTTCTTT. This sequence encodes CASSVLGIRGAFF. The chain is built from TRBV11-2 and TRBJ1-1, with D unresolved. V was shortened by 5 bases and J by 11 bases, with 18 bases between the two germline ends. This CDR3 has 13 residues. Per the germline V gene, CDR1 is SGHAT and CDR2 is FQNNGV.

The chain has TRBV5-4 and TRBJ2-1; 10 bases fit TRBD2. The junction had 14 bases not matched to a gene; V was cut back by 5 bases and J by 0 bases. CDR3 length: 19 residues. Per germline, CDR1 SGHNT and CDR2 YYREEE (reference sequence). The CDR3 loop is CASRPVGAGGILSYNEQFF. CDR3 in DNA: TGTGCCAGCAGACCCGTGGGAGCGGGGGGGATCCTCTCCTACAATGAGCAGTTCTTC.

This chain connects TRBV9 to TRBJ1-2; TRBD1 matches at 10 bases. The junction had 15 bases not matched to a gene; V was cut back by 0 bases and J by 7 bases. Germline V gives CDR1 SGDLS, CDR2 YYNGEE. CDR3 size: 18 residues. Here the CDR3 reads CASSVAPTGGAGQVGYTF. The CDR3 bases are TGTGCCAGCAGCGTAGCCCCGACAGGGGGCGCAGGACAAGTTGGCTACACCTTC.

The chain is built from TRBV21-1 and TRBJ1-1; the table's D gene call, TRBD1, was not cross checked with the DNA. TRBV21-1 is labeled a pseudogene. The CDR3 extends over 16 amino acids. The CDR3 loop is CASSIDRGLENTEAFF. DNA for the CDR3: TGTGCCAGCAGCATTGACAGGGGGTTGGAGAACACTGAAGCTTTCTTT.

The chain links TRBV28 to TRBJ1-2, with unresolved D. The CDR3 consists of 13 residues. In germline, CDR1 is MDHEN, CDR2 SYDVKM. V dropped 5 bases and J dropped 6 bases, with 13 bases sitting between them. As DNA, the CDR3 is TGTGCCAGCAGTACTATTAAGCCCGATGGCTACACCTTC. The encoded protein is CASSTIKPDGYTF.

The V and J genes are TRBV27 and TRBJ1-1; 12 positions agree with TRBD1. Trimming removed 6 bases from V and 7 bases from J; junction bases left unmatched: 9. Germline V gene sequence: CDR1 MNHEY, CDR2 SMNVEV (reference sequence). The CDR3 is 15 residues long. DNA of the CDR3: TGTGCCAGCAGCTCAAGGGGACAGGGGGCGGATGAAGCTTTCTTT. It translates to CASSSRGQGADEAFF.

The rearrangement uses TRBV10-3 and TRBJ1-5; D gene ambiguous. The CDR3 contains 11 residues. Germline CDR1 is ENHRY and CDR2 is SYGVKD. The V and J ends lost 8 bases and 3 bases respectively, with 5 bases between them. The CDR3 DNA is TGTGCCATCGCAGTCAATCAGCCCCAGCATTTT. It specifies CAIAVNQPQHF.

This clone has a handful of counts. This chain connects TRBV2 to TRBJ1-3; possible D gene TRBD1, 5 bases. Germline V CDR1 and CDR2: SNHLY, FYNNEI. Trimming took 6 bases from V and 7 from J, leaving 16 bases between them. The CDR3 covers 14 residues. CDR3 nucleotides: TGTGCCAGCAGAGGTGGGGGGGAACGGAACACCATATATTTT. Translation gives CASRGGGERNTIYF.

The chain links TRBV7-2 to TRBJ1-6; D remains unclear. The germline V gene has CDR1 SGHTA and CDR2 FQGNSA. CDR3 size: 12 residues. Trimming stripped 3 bases from V and 8 bases from J, with 5 bases between. The CDR3 DNA reads as TGTGCCAGCAGCTTTTTAGATTCACCCCTCCACTTT. It encodes CASSFLDSPLHF.

The rearrangement uses TRBV7-2 and TRBJ1-4; 8 bases fit TRBD1. The CDR3 covers 15 residues. V lost 4 bases and J lost 8; bases outside the gene matches: 9. CDR1 and CDR2 from the germline V gene are SGHTA and FQGNSA. CDR3 amino acids: CASSWGVAGGEKLFF. The CDR3 DNA sequence: TGTGCCAGCAGCTGGGGCGTGGCAGGGGGCGAAAAACTGTTTTTT.

The V call is TRBV4-2, the J call TRBJ2-1; D is undetermined. The ends were cut back, 1 base at V and 7 bases at J, with 11 bases in the middle. The germline V gene encodes CDR1 LGHNA and CDR2 YNFKEQ. The CDR3 runs to 14 residues. In nucleotides, the CDR3 is TGTGCCAGCAGCCAAGCCGCGGCGGTGAATGAGCAGTTCTTC. This codes for CASSQAAAVNEQFF.

The rearrangement uses TRBV3-1 (or the pseudogene TRBV3-2) and TRBJ2-3; 10 bases fit TRBD2. The germline V gene encodes CDR1 LGHDT and CDR2 YNNKEL (reference sequence). The V segment lost 2 bases and the J segment 4 bases; nucleotides outside the gene matches: 15. This CDR3 contains 19 residues. The CDR3 nucleotides read TGTGCCAGCAGCCAAATCCCCGTGGGGCTAGCGGGGGATGCAGATACGCAGTATTTT. It translates to CASSQIPVGLAGDADTQYF.

The chain combines TRBV19 with TRBJ1-4; D may be TRBD1 (6 bases). Germline V lookup: CDR1 LNHDA, CDR2 SQIVND (reference sequence). The CDR3 consists of 13 residues. With 5 bases removed from V and 6 bases from J, the gap between germline ends came to 10 bases. CDR3 nucleotides: TGTGCCAGTAGTGCACGGACAGATGAAAAACTGTTTTTT. Amino acids: CASSARTDEKLFF.